This T cell receptor (beta chain) originates from a study of shared clonotypes between healthy human individuals. This clone appeared a single time. Measured with immunoSEQ multiplex PCR; TCRdb has only the in-frame clones, and not every one. This sample has approximately 2.4 million clones; 95% occur once, and the top ten carry roughly 0.13%. CDR3 size: 16 residues. The V end was cut by 1 base, the J end by 0 bases, with 11 bases between. Per germline, CDR1 SGHTS and CDR2 YDEGEE. The clonotype originates from a man aged 18 to 29 in good health. Sample: naive CD4+ T cells sorted from blood. Subset indicated: CD45RA+ positively selected. The chain recombines TRBV5-8 with TRBJ1-3; D remains ambiguous. This CDR3 is CASSLSREGSGNTIYF. In DNA form, the CDR3 reads TGTGCCAGCAGCTTGAGTAGGGAGGGCTCTGGAAACACCATATATTTT.